Listed below are T cell receptor beta chains from one sample, sequenced in a study of T cells expressing NK-cell markers. TCRdb reprocessed the 5' RACE reads and stores each CDR3 protein as one record, lacking DNA. The repertoire table contains approximately 380,000 distinct CDR3 sequences. The specimen sequenced was blood T cells: a sorted CD56 or NKG2C T cell subset, CD4+ or CD8+ T cells, or bulk PBMC T cells (not recorded which). These receptors all come from a man aged 18-75 years in good health. The CDR3 runs from the conserved cysteine through the conserved F or W.

v_gene: TRBV20-1
j_gene: TRBJ2-7
CDR3aa: CSARRGGGEQYF

v_gene: TRBV20-1
j_gene: TRBJ2-7
CDR3aa: CSASGQQPYEQYF

v_gene: TRBV5-1
j_gene: TRBJ2-7
CDR3aa: CASSFLPWQTSSYEQYF

v_gene: TRBV20-1
j_gene: TRBJ2-2
CDR3aa: CSAEATSGGAGGELFF

v_gene: TRBV6-6
j_gene: TRBJ1-2
CDR3aa: CASGLQSGYTF

v_gene: TRBV19
j_gene: TRBJ2-5
CDR3aa: CASSNIAGGLETQYF

v_gene: TRBV28
j_gene: TRBJ1-1
CDR3aa: CASSPTPQGWAEAFF

v_gene: TRBV7-8
j_gene: TRBJ1-4
CDR3aa: CASSRQYNEKLFF

v_gene: TRBV6-1
j_gene: TRBJ2-4
CDR3aa: CASSVKEVKNIQYF

v_gene: TRBV11-1
j_gene: TRBJ2-5
CDR3aa: CASSLGGLAGAETQYF

v_gene: TRBV12-3/TRBV12-4
j_gene: TRBJ1-1
CDR3aa: CASIQRGMNTEAFF

v_gene: TRBV7-9
j_gene: TRBJ2-3
CDR3aa: CASSPSGRLAGSDTQYF

v_gene: TRBV4-2
j_gene: TRBJ1-2
CDR3aa: CASSQDYRTPSYGYTF

v_gene: TRBV29-1
j_gene: TRBJ1-1
CDR3aa: CSVQTWTGVNTEAFF

v_gene: TRBV10-3
j_gene: TRBJ1-2
CDR3aa: CAISGQTGPLGGYTF

v_gene: TRBV24-1
j_gene: TRBJ2-7
CDR3aa: CATSDSGGTTPYEQYF

v_gene: TRBV18
j_gene: TRBJ2-3
CDR3aa: CASSSLSQRGDTQYF

v_gene: TRBV4-1
j_gene: TRBJ2-3
CDR3aa: CASSQGWSALGTDTQYF

v_gene: TRBV6-1
j_gene: TRBJ2-3
CDR3aa: CASRPLVRLDTQYF

v_gene: TRBV11-2
j_gene: TRBJ1-2
CDR3aa: CASSYGRRGNYGYTF

v_gene: TRBV7-3
j_gene: TRBJ2-3
CDR3aa: CASRQGATADTQYF

v_gene: TRBV6-1
j_gene: TRBJ2-3
CDR3aa: CASSEASGGWDTQYF

v_gene: TRBV7-9
j_gene: TRBJ2-3
CDR3aa: CASSARQGHTDTQYF

v_gene: TRBV11-2
j_gene: TRBJ2-1
CDR3aa: CASNPLATYNEQFF

v_gene: TRBV21-1
j_gene: TRBJ1-2
CDR3aa: CASRRPHRTSNYGYTF

v_gene: TRBV3-1
j_gene: TRBJ2-1
CDR3aa: CASSRIGPSRKYNEQFF

v_gene: TRBV7-8
j_gene: TRBJ2-1
CDR3aa: CASSPRTSGGADNEQFF

v_gene: TRBV10-3
j_gene: TRBJ2-2
CDR3aa: CAIGTSGVIGELFF

v_gene: TRBV28
j_gene: TRBJ2-2
CDR3aa: CASKGGPGELFF

v_gene: TRBV18
j_gene: TRBJ2-2
CDR3aa: CASSPNRGDTGELFF

v_gene: TRBV11-2
j_gene: TRBJ2-2
CDR3aa: CATGQGNTGELFF

v_gene: TRBV6-5
j_gene: TRBJ2-2
CDR3aa: CASSYYYRTGGSGELFF

v_gene: TRBV5-1
j_gene: TRBJ1-1
CDR3aa: CASSLEYGQENTEAFF

v_gene: TRBV6-1
j_gene: TRBJ1-1
CDR3aa: CASRRSGRGTEAFF

v_gene: TRBV6-1
j_gene: TRBJ2-3
CDR3aa: CASRTSGGAPNTQYF

v_gene: TRBV20-1
j_gene: TRBJ2-1
CDR3aa: CSASRGLPYNEQFF

v_gene: TRBV4-2
j_gene: TRBJ2-1
CDR3aa: CASSQVGTNNEQFF

v_gene: TRBV28
j_gene: TRBJ2-7
CDR3aa: CASRDTEGAYEQYF

v_gene: TRBV7-6
j_gene: TRBJ2-2
CDR3aa: CASSLALAGDPTGELFF

v_gene: TRBV6-5
j_gene: TRBJ2-7
CDR3aa: CASSYSRTSDSYEQYF

v_gene: TRBV5-1
j_gene: TRBJ2-2
CDR3aa: CASSRWGGPGELFF

v_gene: TRBV12-5
j_gene: TRBJ2-1
CDR3aa: CASGLRLADSYNEQFF

v_gene: TRBV12-3/TRBV12-4
j_gene: TRBJ2-7
CDR3aa: CASSRQVYSSEQYF

v_gene: TRBV11-1
j_gene: TRBJ1-6
CDR3aa: CASSQGSQVSPLHF

v_gene: TRBV5-1
j_gene: TRBJ2-2
CDR3aa: CASSRLPGESGELFF

v_gene: TRBV6-5
j_gene: TRBJ1-6
CDR3aa: CASSYGDRGNSPLHF

v_gene: TRBV6-5
j_gene: TRBJ1-5
CDR3aa: CASSYVVRGSGQPQHF

v_gene: TRBV7-8
j_gene: TRBJ2-4
CDR3aa: CASSGRAGVAKNIQYF

v_gene: TRBV7-6
j_gene: TRBJ2-7
CDR3aa: CASSSGTGGLYEQYF

v_gene: TRBV18
j_gene: TRBJ2-7
CDR3aa: CASSRDRDDEQYF

v_gene: TRBV7-2
j_gene: TRBJ1-4
CDR3aa: CASSETGTSREKLFF

v_gene: TRBV12-3/TRBV12-4
j_gene: TRBJ2-1
CDR3aa: CASSYSGTSGNEQFF

v_gene: TRBV11-2
j_gene: TRBJ1-4
CDR3aa: CASSQDSRYNEKLFF

v_gene: TRBV7-9
j_gene: TRBJ2-1
CDR3aa: CASSLGSGGSHNEQFF

v_gene: TRBV20-1
j_gene: TRBJ2-7
CDR3aa: CSARFGGRRRTYEQYF

v_gene: TRBV6-5
j_gene: TRBJ1-2
CDR3aa: CASSLDRGRGYTF